A single sample is the source of the 17 T cell receptor beta chains below, sequenced in a study of blood T cell repertoires in COVID-19 (TCRdb year 2020). The method behind the library was the immunoSEQ multiplex PCR assay. Entries here come from immuneACCESS through TCRdb and include only in-frame sequences with V and J called. Some clones fail to appear in such tables; in the studies checked, an unresolved V gene covers under half of the shortfall, and the cause of the remainder is unknown. The sample profile shows about 310,000 clones; approximately 88% of them were found once. The ten biggest clones cover 4.5% to 6.5% of the sample. Sequences were obtained from PBMCs or T cells enriched from blood (not recorded which). The receptors were sampled from a man aged 55 to 70 who had recovered from COVID-19.

In regard to this clone: At one end, the junction sequence differs from germline, possibly due to a read error. This chain links TRBV19 with TRBJ2-1; possible D gene TRBD1, 5 bases. CDR1 is LNHDA and CDR2 is SQIVND in the germline V gene (reference sequence). This CDR3 has 14 amino acids. The CDR3 sequence is CASSIGAAYNEQFF. Written as DNA, the CDR3 is TGTGCCAGTAGCATAGGGGCCGCGTACAATGAGCAGTTCTTC.

The chain employs TRBV19 and TRBJ2-6; 9 nucleotides agree with TRBD1. J gave up 4 bases and V 5 bases, and 6 bases lay outside the gene matches. Per the germline V gene, CDR1 is LNHDA and CDR2 is SQIVND (reference sequence). The CDR3 is 16 amino acids. The CDR3 DNA is TGTGCCAGTAGTTCCTGGACAGGGGCCGGGGCCAACGTCCTGACTTTC. Translation: CASSSWTGAGANVLTF. Full variable domain (outside the CDR3, taken from reference TRBV19 and TRBJ2-6): DGGITQSPKYLFRKEGQNVTLSCEQNLNHDAMYWYRQDPGQGLRLIYYSQIVNDFQKGDIAEGYSVSREKKESFPLTVTSAQKNPTAFYLCASSSWTGAGANVLTFGAGSRLTVL.

V is TRBV3-1 (or the pseudogene TRBV3-2) and J is TRBJ2-7, with 10 positions matching TRBD2. The J segment lost 8 bases and the V segment lost 6 bases, leaving 4 bases of the junction unmatched. This CDR3 comprises 12 residues. The germline gives CDR1 LGHDT, CDR2 YNNKEL (reference sequence). CDR3 region: CASSQGLAKQYF. In DNA, the CDR3 is TGTGCCAGCAGTCAGGGACTAGCGAAGCAGTACTTC.

On this clone: The same CDR3 is also encoded by other DNA sequences in this sample. The chain is built from TRBV6-5 and TRBJ1-3; possible D gene TRBD1, 5 bases. The CDR3 has 14 amino acids. From germline, CDR1 is MNHEY and CDR2 SVGAGI. V gave up 0 bases and J gave up 4 bases, with 7 bases separating them. CDR3 nucleotide sequence: TGTGCCAGCAGTTACTCCGGGGGGGGAAACACCATATATTTT. It specifies CASSYSGGGNTIYF.

This chain links TRBV30 with TRBJ2-2, with D possibly being TRBD1 (5 bases). The CDR3 spans 12 residues. The V gene's germline CDR1 is GTSNPN and CDR2 SVGIG (reference sequence). Between the trimmed V and J ends, which lost 3 bases and 6 bases, there was a span of 8 bases. The CDR3 region has the DNA TGTGCCTGGAGAGGGGAAGCCGGGGAGCTGTTTTTT. It translates to CAWRGEAGELFF.

The rearrangement links TRBV6-4 to TRBJ2-5, with 9 positions matching TRBD1. The CDR3 extends over 15 amino acids. CDR1 and CDR2 from the germline V gene are MRHNA and SNTAGT. J was trimmed by 4 bases and V by 3 bases; bases with no gene match: 6. CDR3 loop: CASSETGGGGETQYF. CDR3 in DNA: TGTGCCAGCAGTGAGACAGGGGGAGGAGGAGAGACCCAGTACTTC.

This clone was observed a single time. V gene TRBV10-1 combines with J gene TRBJ2-7; 13 bases agree with TRBD2. Unmatched junction bases numbered 7, after V lost 4 bases and J lost 7 bases. This CDR3 has 15 residues. Per the germline V gene, CDR1 is WNHNN and CDR2 is SYGVQD (reference sequence). CDR3 sequence: CASSGGLAGASEQYF. CDR3 DNA sequence: TGCGCCAGCAGTGGTGGACTAGCGGGAGCGTCTGAGCAGTACTTC.

This rearrangement joins TRBV11-3 to TRBJ2-1; tentatively, D is TRBD2 (5 bases). The V end was cut by 2 bases, the J end by 8 bases, with 13 bases between. The CDR3 consists of 14 residues. The germline gives CDR1 SGHNT, CDR2 YENEEA. The CDR3 bases are TGTGCCAGCAGCTTACGTCCGGGAAATGATGAGCAGTTCTTC. This gives the protein CASSLRPGNDEQFF.

The chain employs TRBV5-1 and TRBJ1-5, with D tentatively TRBD1 (5 bases). Trimming removed 0 bases at V and 0 bases at J, with 10 bases between. This CDR3 is 16 amino acids long. Germline V gene data show CDR1 as SGHRS and CDR2 as YFSETQ. The CDR3 nucleotides are TGCGCCAGCAGCTTGGCGGGGGGAAGTAGCAATCAGCCCCAGCATTTT. Translation: CASSLAGGSSNQPQHF.

This sequence joins TRBV24-1 and TRBJ1-5, with 8 bases aligning to TRBD1. With 1 base clipped from V and 0 bases from J, the junction kept 13 bases outside the gene matches. Germline V gives CDR1 KGHDR, CDR2 SFDVKD. The CDR3 covers 20 residues. CDR3 region: CATSDLLAGGPLYSNQPQHF. The CDR3 region has the DNA TGTGCCACCAGTGATTTATTAGCAGGGGGCCCTCTCTATAGCAATCAGCCCCAGCATTTT.

The genes are TRBV19 and TRBJ2-5; 9 bases align to TRBD1. Germline values: CDR1 LNHDA, CDR2 SQIVND (reference sequence). Trimming at V came to 3 bases and at J to 1 base, leaving 3 bases not matched to a gene. The CDR3 runs 15 residues. DNA for the CDR3: TGTGCCAGTAGTATTGGACAGGGGCTCCAAGAGACCCAGTACTTC. The encoded protein is CASSIGQGLQETQYF.

In nucleotides, the CDR3 is TGTGCCAGCAGTGAGCGGACAGGGGGCTTAGACGAGCAGTACTTC. As protein: CASSERTGGLDEQYF. This chain uses TRBV28 with TRBJ2-7; 11 bases agree with TRBD1. The CDR3 contains 15 residues. Germline V gene lookup returns CDR1 MDHEN and CDR2 SYDVKM. Germline trimming cut 5 bases from V and 5 bases from J; bases unmatched to any gene: 8. The full variable domain, rest sourced from reference TRBV28 and TRBJ2-7, is DVKVTQSSRYLVKRTGEKVFLECVQDMDHENMFWYRQDPGLGLRLIYFSYDVKMKEKGDIPEGYSVSREKKERFSLILESASTNQTSMYLCASSERTGGLDEQYFGPGTRLTVT.

The chain employs TRBV24-1 and TRBJ2-3; 10 bases are shared with TRBD2. This CDR3 region has 15 residues. Per germline, CDR1 KGHDR and CDR2 SFDVKD. Trimming cost V 6 bases and J 0 bases; bases outside gene matches: 2. CDR3 protein: CATSSLAGSTDTQYF. Written as DNA, the CDR3 is TGTGCCACCAGTTCACTAGCGGGGAGCACAGATACGCAGTATTTT.

The chain combines TRBV20-1 with TRBJ2-7; a possible D gene is TRBD2 (6 bases). Germline CDR1 DFQATT, CDR2 SNEGSKA (reference sequence). V gave up 3 bases and J gave up 0 bases, with 18 bases separating them. This CDR3 has 16 residues. DNA of the CDR3: TGCAGTGCTAGTGCCAAATTAGCGGCCCTCTCCTACGAGCAGTACTTC. Translating gives CSASAKLAALSYEQYF.

This clone was seen just once. This chain joins TRBV12-5 and TRBJ2-3; TRBD1 aligns across 7 bases. With V trimmed by 1 base and J by 9 bases, 10 bases remained unmatched. CDR3 length equals 15 residues. Per the germline V gene, CDR1 is LGHNT and CDR2 is FRNRAP. CDR3 sequence: CASGLERGRTSTQYF. CDR3 DNA: TGTGCTAGTGGTTTGGAAAGGGGGCGAACCTCAACGCAGTATTTT.

The chain couples TRBV20-1 to TRBJ1-5, with D hard to call. This CDR3 has 17 amino acids. Per germline, CDR1 DFQATT and CDR2 SNEGSKA (reference sequence). The V gene lost 3 bases and the J gene lost 0 bases, with 18 bases spanning the gap. CDR3 DNA: TGCAGTGCTAGTTCCGCGGGGAGTGTCTATAGCAATCAGCCCCAGCATTTT. It is translated as CSASSAGSVYSNQPQHF.

The V call is TRBV6-5, the J call TRBJ1-6; D not resolved. V gave up 0 bases and J gave up 7 bases, with 10 bases separating them. The CDR3 contains 15 residues. Germline-derived CDR1 and CDR2 are MNHEY and SVGAGI. The CDR3 is CASSYSIRENSPLHF. The CDR3 DNA follows: TGTGCCAGCAGTTACTCGATTCGGGAAAATTCACCCCTCCACTTT.